This T cell receptor (beta chain) originates from a study of cytomegalovirus exposure and HLA in healthy donors. Study conclusions and caveats: Generally TCR sequences proved uncommon, though certain public TCRs appeared in numerous donors. In vitro data verified three CMV-associated chains as specific for CMV antigens. The listing of approximately 160 TCR beta chains classed them as cytomegalovirus-associated.

Germline-derived CDR1 and CDR2 are SEHNR and FQNEAQ (reference sequence). Trimming cost V 5 bases and J 0 bases; bases outside gene matches: 10. This CDR3 has 18 residues. TCRdb's table, derived via immunoSEQ multiplex PCR, lists solely in-frame clones and lacks some. This table holds more than 150,000 clones, roughly 80% found once. Among the roughly 110 subjects of the validation cohort, separate from the roughly 700-subject first cohort, were the donors. As regards this clone: Its antigen is not known.

Source material: PBMCs. The rearrangement uses TRBV7-9 and TRBJ2-1, with 10 bases that match TRBD2. This TCR came from a man aged 18 to 29 in good health and CMV-seropositive. CDR3: CASSGRLAGASSYNEQFF. The CDR3 DNA reads as TGTGCCAGCAGCGGAAGGCTAGCGGGAGCAAGCTCCTACAATGAGCAGTTCTTC. Looking up the rest from reference TRBV7-9 and TRBJ2-1 gives the full variable domain: DTGVSQNPRHKITKRGQNVTFRCDPISEHNRLYWYRQTLGQGPEFLTYFQNEAQLEKSRLLSDRFSAERPKGSFSTLEIQRTEQGDSAMYLCASSGRLAGASSYNEQFFGPGTRLTVL.